This TCR beta chain was retrieved from a study of regulatory T cells in long-lasting Graves disease. Notes on the study in general: Persistent Graves' patients possessed reduced TCR diversity relative to recently diagnosed ones.

Time point noted: newly diagnosed GD, antithyroid drugs for less than 3 months. Extracted RNA from PBMCs served as the source of the TCR library. Building the TCR beta libraries relied on iRepertoire HTBI primers, and CDR3 regions underwent Arm-PCR. Per the original methods: Across all samples, roughly 62 TRBV segments and about 14 TRBJ segments were identified. TCRdb re-derived calls from the multiplex PCR reads in MiXCR, one entry per CDR3 protein. These V and J calls rely on TCRdb rather than the paper's analysis. This sample has roughly 360,000 distinct CDR3 sequences, with about 11% found just once. As to this clonotype: Its antigen remains unknown.

The sample was also linked to a second study, of T cells in Graves' hyperthyroidism and ophthalmopathy. As that report states: A patient was excluded if there was uncontrolled infection, other autoimmune disease, pregnancy or lactation. The HTBI set primed first-round TCR CDR3 RT-PCR.

This sample comprised peripheral blood mononuclear cells (PBMCs), obtained at new diagnosis, from a patient treated with antithyroid drugs. The sequence derives from a woman aged 18-30 years with Graves disease.

In DNA, the CDR3 is TGTGCCAGCAGCGAAAGATCTGAGAACACTGAAGCTTTCTTT. This translates into CASSERSENTEAFF. V gene TRBV7-9 combines with J gene TRBJ1-1, with D hard to call. Germline assignment: CDR1 SEHNR and CDR2 FQNEAQ (reference sequence). V was shortened by 5 bases and J by 1 base, with 11 bases between the two germline ends. This CDR3 comprises 14 residues.